The rows below give T cell receptor beta chains drawn from one sample of a study of CD8+ T cells in alopecia areata. Assay: immunoSEQ multiplex PCR; the TCRdb copy retains only in-frame clones and omits some. Of under 300,000 clones in the sample, approximately 60% were seen once. Source: CD4+ T cells sorted from blood, taken around week 54, from a patient treated with tofacitinib. The receptors derive from a human donor with alopecia areata. Both conserved end residues are part of each CDR3. D genes are given only for firm matches. Expanded clones get a size class; other rows say once, few or many, or leave the size out.

J: TRBJ2-3; V: TRBV18; size: few; D: NA; DNA: TGTGCCAGCTCACCGTCAGATACGCAGTATTTT; CDR3: CASSPSDTQYF
J: TRBJ2-7; V: TRBV6-5; size: NA; D: NA; DNA: TGTGCCAGCAGTTCAGGTCGGTCCCCCTACGAGCAGTACTTC; CDR3: CASSSGRSPYEQYF
J: TRBJ2-7; V: TRBV19; size: NA; D: NA; DNA: TGTGCCAGTAGTAACCGGGGTCTCGAGCAGTACTTC; CDR3: CASSNRGLEQYF
J: TRBJ2-3; V: TRBV29-1; size: NA; D: NA; DNA: TGCAGCGTTGAACTGGCCGGTACTGGTACGCAGTATTTT; CDR3: CSVELAGTGTQYF
J: TRBJ2-7; V: TRBV5-1; size: NA; D: NA; DNA: TGCGCCAGCAGCTTGGGCAGCACCTACGAGCAGTACTTC; CDR3: CASSLGSTYEQYF
J: TRBJ1-1; V: TRBV2; size: few; D: NA; DNA: TGTGCCAGCGTAAATCAATTAGGGAACACTGAAGCTTTCTTT; CDR3: CASVNQLGNTEAFF
J: TRBJ2-5; V: TRBV11-2; size: NA; D: NA; DNA: TGTGCCAGCGGAGGGGGTCCAAGAGAGACCCAGTACTTC; CDR3: CASGGGPRETQYF
J: TRBJ2-2; V: TRBV23-1; size: NA; D: NA; DNA: TGCGCCACCCTGGTCACCGGGGAGCTGTTTTTT; CDR3: CATLVTGELFF
J: TRBJ2-5; V: TRBV10-3; size: few; D: TRBD1; DNA: TGTGCCATCACCGATGACAGGGTGGAGACCCAGTACTTC; CDR3: CAITDDRVETQYF
J: TRBJ1-1; V: TRBV2; size: NA; D: NA; DNA: TGTGCCAGCACCACACAGGGTGGTACTGAAGCTTTCTTT; CDR3: CASTTQGGTEAFF
J: TRBJ2-5; V: TRBV20-1; size: NA; D: NA; DNA: TGCAGTGCTGTGCAAGAGACCCAGTACTTC; CDR3: CSAVQETQYF
J: TRBJ2-5; V: TRBV5-1; size: NA; D: NA; DNA: TGCGCCAGCAGCCCCGGGATCCAAGAGACCCAGTACTTC; CDR3: CASSPGIQETQYF
J: TRBJ1-1; V: TRBV5-6; size: NA; D: TRBD1; DNA: TGTGCCAGCAACAGGGGTGGGAGGTCTGAAGCTTTCTTT; CDR3: CASNRGGRSEAFF
J: TRBJ1-1; V: TRBV5-1; size: NA; D: NA; DNA: TGCGCCAGCAGCTTGTTGGGTGTACATGGGGGTCGGAACACTGAAGCTTTCTTT; CDR3: CASSLLGVHGGRNTEAFF
J: TRBJ1-1; V: TRBV30; size: NA; D: NA; DNA: TGTGCCTGGAGTGCGGGGTGGACTGAAGCTTTCTTT; CDR3: CAWSAGWTEAFF
J: TRBJ1-6; V: TRBV28; size: few; D: NA; DNA: TGTGCCAGCAGTTACCCCCGTGGGGCAGGGGAATCACCCCTCCACTTT; CDR3: CASSYPRGAGESPLHF
J: TRBJ2-3; V: TRBV2; size: NA; D: TRBD1; DNA: TGTGCCAGCGTCACACCGGGACAGGGCACAGATACGCAGTATTTT; CDR3: CASVTPGQGTDTQYF
J: TRBJ2-2; V: TRBV7-2; size: NA; D: NA; DNA: TGTGCCAGCACCCTACACCTCTCCGGGGAGCTGTTTTTT; CDR3: CASTLHLSGELFF
J: TRBJ2-4; V: TRBV2; size: NA; D: NA; DNA: TGTGCCAGCAGTGAAGTGTCGCCCCGGGGGTCCTCAGCCAAAAACATTCAGTACTTC; CDR3: CASSEVSPRGSSAKNIQYF
J: TRBJ2-1; V: TRBV27; size: NA; D: NA; DNA: TGTGCCAGCAGTCCGTCGGGGTCGAGGATGGCCTACAATGAGCAGTTCTTC; CDR3: CASSPSGSRMAYNEQFF
J: TRBJ1-6; V: TRBV7-9; size: few; D: NA; DNA: TGTGCCAGCAGCCAAGGGGTTTCGGCCTATAATTCACCCCTCCACTTT; CDR3: CASSQGVSAYNSPLHF
J: TRBJ1-2; V: TRBV30; size: NA; D: TRBD1; DNA: TGTGCCTGGAGGACGACAGGGCACTATGGCTACACCTTC; CDR3: CAWRTTGHYGYTF
J: TRBJ1-1; V: TRBV30; size: NA; D: NA; DNA: TGTGCCTGGAGTGTCTCGCTATGGGACACTGAAGCTTTCTTT; CDR3: CAWSVSLWDTEAFF
J: TRBJ1-6; V: TRBV5-6; size: NA; D: TRBD1; DNA: TGTGCCAGCAGCTTTCCACAGGGGGGAGGCTCACCCCTCCACTTT; CDR3: CASSFPQGGGSPLHF